What follows are 17 T cell receptor beta chains derived from one specimen sequenced in a study of blood T cell repertoires in COVID-19. Some clones are missing from TCRdb's copy, which holds only in-frame ones; the method was immunoSEQ multiplex PCR. The sample has roughly 200,000 clones, more than 85% seen once. The sequencing input was peripheral blood. The receptor source for this set is a man between 60 and 75 years old with acute or convalescent COVID-19.

The V call is TRBV7-2, the J call TRBJ2-3, with D possibly being TRBD2 (6 bases). The V gene lost 2 bases and the J gene lost 2 bases, with 8 bases spanning the gap. The germline CDR1 and CDR2 sequences are SGHTA and FQGNSA. This CDR3 comprises 14 residues. DNA of the CDR3: TGTGCCAGCAGCTTATGGCGGGACACAGATACGCAGTATTTT. It translates to CASSLWRDTDTQYF. The full variable domain, rest sourced from reference TRBV7-2 and TRBJ2-3, is GAGVSQSPSNKVTEKGKDVELRCDPISGHTALYWYRQSLGQGLEFLIYFQGNSAPDKSGLPSDRFSAERTGGSVSTLTIQRTQQEDSAVYLCASSLWRDTDTQYFGPGTRLTVL.

The genes are TRBV6-5 and TRBJ1-2; D is uncertain. Trimming cost V 6 bases and J 6 bases, with 14 bases left between them. Germline CDR1 MNHEY, CDR2 SVGAGI. CDR3 size: 13 residues. This chain's CDR3 is CASRLRSGNGYTF. The CDR3 nucleotides are TGTGCCAGCAGACTAAGGTCGGGGAATGGCTACACCTTC.

This clone has just one count. V is TRBV2 and J is TRBJ1-1, with D possibly matching TRBD1 (5 bases). Trimming removed 6 bases at V and 3 bases at J, with 17 bases between. The CDR3 length is 15 residues. Germline-derived CDR1 and CDR2 are SNHLY and FYNNEI. The DNA of the CDR3 is TGTGCCAGCAGCGGGGGGAGGGCCGTTGACACTGAAGCTTTCTTT. Encoded protein: CASSGGRAVDTEAFF.

V gene TRBV6-2 or TRBV6-3 combines with J gene TRBJ2-7, with 14 positions matching TRBD2. CDR1 is MNHEY, CDR2 SVGEGT, per germline. The V segment lost 4 bases and the J segment 2 bases; nucleotides outside the gene matches: 1. The CDR3 runs to 15 residues. CDR3 sequence reads: CASSSTSGGAYEQYF. Written as DNA, the CDR3 is TGTGCCAGCAGTTCGACTAGCGGGGGGGCCTACGAGCAGTACTTC.

The J gene is TRBJ1-1, the V gene TRBV9; TRBD1 matches at 8 bases. The CDR3 contains 15 residues. Per the germline V gene, CDR1 is SGDLS and CDR2 is YYNGEE. The junction had 5 bases not matched to a gene; V was cut back by 0 bases and J by 4 bases. In DNA, the CDR3 is TGTGCCAGCAGCGTAGTCAGGACAGGGAGCACTGAAGCTTTCTTT. Amino acid sequence: CASSVVRTGSTEAFF.

This clone was picked up many times. V usage is TRBV30 and J usage is TRBJ1-2; D not certain. This CDR3 contains 15 residues. The V gene's germline CDR1 is GTSNPN and CDR2 SVGIG (reference sequence). Trimming shortened V by 0 bases and J by 2 bases, and 13 bases separated the two germline ends. The CDR3 loop is CAWSVARPTNYGYTF. The CDR3 bases are TGTGCCTGGAGTGTCGCCAGGCCAACCAACTATGGCTACACCTTC.

As DNA, the CDR3 is TGTGCCAGCAGTTTGGGGACTAGCGGGGGGGCCCGTGAAGAGACCCAGTACTTC. This gives the protein CASSLGTSGGAREETQYF. J is TRBJ2-5 and V is TRBV27, with TRBD2 matching 16 bases. The CDR3 contains 18 residues. Trimming cost V 3 bases and J 3 bases; bases outside gene matches: 7. Germline CDR1 is MNHEY and CDR2 is SMNVEV (reference sequence).

V is TRBV6-5 and J is TRBJ1-2; the match to TRBD1 covers 8 bases. V shed 6 bases, J shed 7 bases, and the junction held 4 bases outside the gene matches. CDR1 is MNHEY, CDR2 SVGAGI, per germline. This CDR3 is built from 12 residues. In nucleotides, the CDR3 is TGTGCCAGCAGCGGACAGGGTTCTGGCTACACCTTC. As protein: CASSGQGSGYTF.

This clone was observed a single time. The rearrangement links TRBV7-3 to TRBJ2-3; D is possibly TRBD2 (6 bases). The V and J ends lost 5 bases and 6 bases respectively, with 15 bases between them. Germline loops: CDR1 SGHTA, CDR2 FQGTGA. The CDR3 length is 14 residues. This CDR3 is CASSPRGGGDTQYF. The CDR3 nucleotides are TGTGCCAGCAGCCCTCGGGGAGGAGGGGATACGCAGTATTTT.

The V gene is TRBV21-1, the J gene TRBJ1-4. TRBV21-1 corresponds to a pseudogene. The CDR3 length is 14 residues. The CDR3 DNA reads TGTGCCAGCACCCTCGGGGGAAAGAATGAAAAACTGTTTTTT. The encoded protein is CASTLGGKNEKLFF.

This sequence joins TRBV5-1 and TRBJ1-2; TRBD1 agrees at 11 bases. J was trimmed by 6 bases and V by 0 bases; bases with no gene match: 1. CDR3 length equals 14 residues. Germline V gene lookup returns CDR1 SGHRS and CDR2 YFSETQ. The CDR3 DNA sequence: TGCGCCAGCAGCTTGGGGACAGGGGGCAATGGCTACACCTTC. This codes for CASSLGTGGNGYTF.

This rearrangement joins TRBV18 to TRBJ1-5; 7 nucleotides line up with TRBD1. Germline values: CDR1 KGHSH, CDR2 LQKENI. The J segment lost 4 bases and the V segment lost 8 bases, leaving 8 bases of the junction unmatched. The CDR3 runs to 14 residues. The CDR3 nucleotides are TGTGCCAGCGAAGAACAGGGGCTTAATCAGCCCCAGCATTTT. Encoded protein: CASEEQGLNQPQHF.

The V gene is TRBV28, the J gene TRBJ2-7; no reliable D call. The CDR3 sequence is 13 residues long. Between the trimmed V and J ends, which lost 3 bases and 7 bases, there was a span of 13 bases. Germline CDR1 is MDHEN and CDR2 is SYDVKM. The CDR3 nucleotides read TGTGCCAGCAGTTTGCCCCCGCGATGGGAGCAGTACTTC. It translates to CASSLPPRWEQYF.

The V call is TRBV9, the J call TRBJ2-3; D remains unclear. The CDR3 runs to 14 residues. The V end lost 0 bases, the J end lost 2 bases, and 7 bases lay between the germline ends. The germline V gene has CDR1 SGDLS and CDR2 YYNGEE. CDR3 residues: CASSVVPSTDTQYF. DNA for the CDR3: TGTGCCAGCAGCGTAGTCCCCTCCACAGATACGCAGTATTTT. The whole variable domain, remainder taken from reference TRBV9 and TRBJ2-3, is DSGVTQTPKHLITATGQRVTLRCSPRSGDLSVYWYQQSLDQGLQFLIQYYNGEERAKGNILERFSAQQFPDLHSELNLSSLELGDSALYFCASSVVPSTDTQYFGPGTRLTVL.

The chain is built from TRBV9 and TRBJ1-6; TRBD1 matches at 10 bases. Trimming at V came to 3 bases and at J to 10 bases, leaving 7 bases not matched to a gene. CDR1 is SGDLS and CDR2 is YYNGEE in the germline V gene. CDR3 length equals 15 residues. The CDR3 region has the DNA TGTGCCAGCAGCGCCGCAGACAGGGGGCCGTCACCCCTCCACTTT. Translation: CASSAADRGPSPLHF.

This clone was picked up one time. The chain couples TRBV6-5 to TRBJ2-7, with 7 positions matching TRBD1. From germline, CDR1 is MNHEY and CDR2 SVGAGI. CDR3 length equals 16 residues. The trim removed 4 bases at V and 1 base at J, leaving 10 bases unmatched. CDR3 sequence (DNA): TGTGCCAGCAGTTGGGCGCGGACAGGACCTTCCTACGAGCAGTACTTC. This encodes CASSWARTGPSYEQYF.

The sample holds one count of this clone. The chain has TRBV3-1 (or the pseudogene TRBV3-2) and TRBJ2-7; 8 positions agree with TRBD1. The CDR3 has 14 amino acids. Germline V gene data show CDR1 as LGHDT and CDR2 as YNNKEL (reference sequence). Germline trimming cut 1 base from V and 5 bases from J; bases unmatched to any gene: 4. In nucleotides, the CDR3 is TGTGCCAGCAGCCAAGCCAGGGGGCGCGACGAGCAGTACTTC. Translation gives CASSQARGRDEQYF.